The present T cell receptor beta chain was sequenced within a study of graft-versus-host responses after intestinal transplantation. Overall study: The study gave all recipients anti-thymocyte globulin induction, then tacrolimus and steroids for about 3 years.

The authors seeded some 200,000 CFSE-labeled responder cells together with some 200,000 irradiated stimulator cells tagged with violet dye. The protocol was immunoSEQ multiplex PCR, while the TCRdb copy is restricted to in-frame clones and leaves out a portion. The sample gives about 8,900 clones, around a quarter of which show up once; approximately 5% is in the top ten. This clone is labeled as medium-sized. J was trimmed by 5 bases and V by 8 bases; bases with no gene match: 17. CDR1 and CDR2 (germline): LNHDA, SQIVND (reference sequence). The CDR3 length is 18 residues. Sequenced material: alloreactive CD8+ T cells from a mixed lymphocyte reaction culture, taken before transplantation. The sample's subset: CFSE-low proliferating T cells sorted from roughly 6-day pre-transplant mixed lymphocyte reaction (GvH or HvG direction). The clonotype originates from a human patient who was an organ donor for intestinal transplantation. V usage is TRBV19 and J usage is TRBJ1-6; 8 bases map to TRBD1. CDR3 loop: CASPIPPTGAGNNSPLHF. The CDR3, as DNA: TGTGCCAGTCCGATACCCCCGACAGGGGCCGGCAATAATTCACCCCTCCACTTT.